This T cell receptor (beta chain) was captured in a study of blood T cell repertoires in COVID-19. Turning to the study itself: The study drew acute and convalescent COVID-19 samples from the United States, Italy and Spain.

Ages ranged from roughly 18 to 100 years, with residence in 24 US areas. Original data processing: Reference gene primer amplification gave nucleated cell count estimates. Repertoires were generated with immunoSEQ multiplex PCR, while TCRdb's copy carries only in-frame clones and drops some. V, J and clone size are those of that table, while D and trimming were read from the DNA. Here the sample spans roughly 190,000 clones, around 76% being singletons. A single count supports this clone. Material for sequencing was PBMCs or T cells enriched from blood (not recorded which). The receptor's source is a woman aged 50 to 60 with acute COVID-19.

The CDR3 sequence is CASSLFGQGASETQYF. The CDR3 DNA reads as TGTGCCAGCAGCTTATTTGGACAGGGGGCTTCGGAGACCCAGTACTTC. The V gene is TRBV11-2, the J gene TRBJ2-5, with TRBD1 identical over 11 bases. The V segment lost 2 bases and the J segment 5 bases; nucleotides outside the gene matches: 7. Germline V gene lookup returns CDR1 SGHAT and CDR2 FQNNGV. The CDR3 spans 16 residues.